This T cell receptor beta chain was retrieved from a study of response to subunit inactivated influenza vaccine (dated by TCRdb to the late 2010s). About the investigation overall: Deep quantitative profiling of the T cell receptor repertoire was used in the study to follow responses to a trivalent subunit inactivated influenza vaccine.

The sample's time point label is to be understood as: 45 days after influenza vaccine administration. Ends trimmed: V by 5 bases, J by 0 bases; bases unmatched to a gene: 7. The CDR1 and CDR2 encoded by the germline V gene (reference sequence) are DFQATT and SNEGSKA. Measured from the cysteine to the phenylalanine, the CDR3 is 15 residues long. Just the 45-base CDR3 DNA is kept, in frame starting at base 1. To prepare the library, RT-PCR was applied. Sequencer: Illumina HiSeq 2500. The public reads were reanalyzed by TCRdb: fastp trimming at Q25, MiXCR alignment, in-frame beta chains only. Under each unique CDR3 protein, matching rows form one entry showing the most common genes and DNA. The sample contains approximately 480,000 distinct CDR3 sequences, over 9.5% of them found a single time. The ten largest clones add up to more than 10% of the sample. This clonotype was seen a few times. The antigen this receptor binds is unknown. The record has no base qualities; no much larger clone is one base away.

The paper as a whole reports these results and caveats: It was suggested by the authors that each seasonal influenza vaccination may recruit only a limited number of new T cells.

This sample comprised PBMCs from blood, obtained roughly 48 days after vaccination. This receptor chain uses TRBV20-1 and TRBJ2-7, with 10 bases in between that match TRBD2. The origin of this receptor is a man aged 50-60 years who received an inactivated influenza vaccine. Donor details come from another sample of the same person, matched by shared clones. Read as DNA, the sequence is TGCAGTGCTCAAAGGCTAGCGGGGGACTCCTACGAGCAGTACTTC. This is translated as CSAQRLAGDSYEQYF.